This T cell receptor (beta chain) was found in a study of metastatic and nonmetastatic thyroid tumors. Per the original methods: A papillary thyroid cancer distant-metastasis classifier was built from CDR3 differences across clinicopathological groups. TCRdb re-analyzed the PCR reads using MiXCR. Clone size and V and J calls follow TCRdb, not the original study. The repertoire includes around 20,000 clones, 11% of them detected once, and around 7.3% sits in the top ten. Not a single patient had been given any form of treatment at any point before undergoing thyroid surgery. This clone is medium-sized (0.01 to 0.1%) within its sample. The same CDR3 can be traced to other DNA sequences in this sample. The sequence was collected from a female donor with papillary thyroid cancer or a benign thyroid nodule (not recorded which). Some clones in this sample may be carry-over from other donors' samples. Sequenced input: blood.

The CDR3 nucleotides are TGTGCCAGCAGTGAAGGAGATAATTCACCCCTCCACTTT. Encoded protein: CASSEGDNSPLHF. The V call is TRBV6-4, the J call TRBJ1-6, with unresolved D. The CDR3 is made up of 13 amino acids. The V end was cut by 3 bases, the J end by 5 bases, with 5 bases between. In germline, CDR1 is MRHNA, CDR2 SNTAGT.